The 31 T cell receptor beta chains below were found in one sample sequenced in a study of blood T cell repertoires in COVID-19. Here immunoSEQ multiplex PCR was the method, and the copy in TCRdb shows in-frame clones only, minus some. The table has over 40,000 clones, about 92% seen once; the top ten hold around 12%. Input material: peripheral blood. The receptors stem from a human donor in a cohort sampled during active COVID-19.

The rearrangement joins TRBV7-3 to TRBJ1-5; D is possibly TRBD1 (6 bases). The CDR3 runs to 17 residues. From germline, CDR1 is SGHTA and CDR2 FQGTGA. With 5 bases removed from V and 0 bases from J, the gap between germline ends came to 17 bases. The CDR3 spells CASSPISTGFSNQPQHF. For the CDR3, the DNA is TGTGCCAGCAGCCCCATTTCGACAGGTTTTAGCAATCAGCCCCAGCATTTT.

The J gene is TRBJ2-7, the V gene TRBV6-5, with a tentative D call TRBD1 (5 bases). The V end lost 2 bases, the J end lost 2 bases, and 16 bases lay between the germline ends. From germline, CDR1 is MNHEY and CDR2 SVGAGI. The CDR3 is made up of 16 amino acids. CDR3 sequence reads: CASSYEPGHIPYEQYF. The DNA for the CDR3 is TGTGCCAGCAGTTACGAGCCAGGGCATATCCCCTACGAGCAGTACTTC.

CDR3 in amino acids: CASSIMAGVAGELFF. The CDR3 coding sequence is TGTGCCAGTAGTATAATGGCGGGAGTAGCCGGGGAGCTGTTTTTT. The chain carries TRBV19 and TRBJ2-2; 7 bases agree with TRBD2. CDR1 LNHDA and CDR2 SQIVND come from the germline V gene (reference sequence). After removal of 2 bases from V and 6 bases from J, the junction contained 6 bases not matched to a gene. This CDR3 contains 15 residues.

The V and J genes are TRBV6-5 and TRBJ1-2, with D perhaps matching TRBD1 (6 bases). The CDR3 length is 12 residues. The V end lost 6 bases, the J end lost 7 bases, and 12 bases lay between the germline ends. Per germline, CDR1 MNHEY and CDR2 SVGAGI. CDR3 bases: TGTGCCAGCAGGCCGACAGGATTTGGCTACACCTTC. Protein sequence: CASRPTGFGYTF.

V is TRBV19 and J is TRBJ2-1; 8 nucleotides match TRBD2. V lost 2 bases and J lost 4; bases outside the gene matches: 10. The CDR3 loop spans 17 amino acids. Germline lookup yields CDR1 LNHDA and CDR2 SQIVND (reference sequence). CDR3 sequence reads: CASSIIAGTRGYNEQFF. The CDR3 DNA follows: TGTGCCAGTAGTATAATAGCGGGGACCAGGGGATACAATGAGCAGTTCTTC.

Note on this clone: This sample also contains other DNA sequences that code for the same CDR3. The V call is TRBV6-6, the J call TRBJ1-1; D not resolved. Trimming took 0 bases from V and 0 from J, leaving 5 bases between them. The CDR3 has 14 residues. Germline CDR1 reads MNHNY; CDR2 reads SVGAGI (reference sequence). The CDR3 region has the DNA TGTGCCAGCAGTTACTCTGAGATGAACACTGAAGCTTTCTTT. Amino acids: CASSYSEMNTEAFF.

V is TRBV18 and J is TRBJ1-1; 7 bases align to TRBD1. V shed 1 base, J shed 4 bases, and the junction held 0 bases outside the gene matches. Germline V lookup: CDR1 KGHSH, CDR2 LQKENI. The CDR3 is made up of 13 amino acids. The CDR3 nucleotides are TGTGCCAGCTCACCACGACAGGGCACTGAAGCTTTCTTT. Translated: CASSPRQGTEAFF.

Notes on this clone: This CDR3 is also generated by other DNA sequences in the sample. This chain uses TRBV27 with TRBJ1-2; possibly TRBD1 for D (6 bases). Trimming left V 1 base short and J 7 bases short, with 10 bases between. The CDR3 runs 13 residues. Germline assignment: CDR1 MNHEY and CDR2 SMNVEV (reference sequence). CDR3 protein: CASSLWGGLGYTF. In nucleotides, the CDR3 is TGTGCCAGCAGTTTATGGGGGGGGCTTGGCTACACCTTC.

J is TRBJ2-1 and V is TRBV19, with D perhaps matching TRBD2 (8 bases). The CDR3 runs 14 residues. Germline loops: CDR1 LNHDA, CDR2 SQIVND (reference sequence). V lost 10 bases, J lost 2 bases, and 15 bases lay in between. Here the CDR3 DNA reads TGTGCCACGGGGGGGGACAGACCCTACAATGAGCAGTTCTTC. Protein: CATGGDRPYNEQFF.

This clone was recorded once. This chain links TRBV4-1 with TRBJ2-3; TRBD1 matches at 9 bases. There are 16 residues in the CDR3. The germline V gene encodes CDR1 MGHRA and CDR2 YSYEKL. V gave up 4 bases and J gave up 9 bases; unmatched junction bases: 14. CDR3 nucleotide sequence: TGCGCCAGCAGCCTCCCATGGCCGGGACAGGGTGGGACGCAGTATTTT. Translation: CASSLPWPGQGGTQYF.

J is TRBJ2-1 and V is TRBV19, with 11 positions matching TRBD2. Germline trimming cut 5 bases from V and 4 bases from J; bases unmatched to any gene: 4. Germline V CDR1 and CDR2: LNHDA, SQIVND (reference sequence). The CDR3 length is 15 residues. As DNA, the CDR3 is TGTGCCAGTAGTGTTACTAGCGGGGGTTACAATGAGCAGTTCTTC. As protein: CASSVTSGGYNEQFF.

This chain connects TRBV18 to TRBJ2-1; D not certain. Trimming took off 0 bases at V and 2 bases at J, with 5 bases between the two ends. Germline V gene data show CDR1 as KGHSH and CDR2 as LQKENI. The CDR3 contains 14 residues. In nucleotides, the CDR3 is TGTGCCAGCTCACCACCTCAGGCCTACAATGAGCAGTTCTTC. It specifies CASSPPQAYNEQFF.

CDR3 sequence reads: CASSEARRPLHF. The CDR3 DNA follows: TGCGCCAGCAGTGAGGCTAGGCGTCCCCTCCACTTT. This chain joins TRBV10-2 and TRBJ1-6; no clear D gene. The V gene lost 2 bases and the J gene lost 13 bases, with 9 bases spanning the gap. CDR3 length equals 12 residues. CDR1 and CDR2 from the germline V gene are WSHSY and SAAADI.

The chain is built from TRBV28 and TRBJ2-7, with D possibly TRBD1 on 6 matching bases. Germline loops: CDR1 MDHEN, CDR2 SYDVKM. This CDR3 is built from 17 residues. V lost 1 base to trimming and J lost 5 bases, with 21 bases between them. CDR3 residues: CASSLFSARGRRHEQYF. In DNA, the CDR3 is TGTGCCAGCAGTTTATTTAGTGCTAGGGGGAGACGGCACGAGCAGTACTTC.

This sequence joins TRBV7-6 and TRBJ2-3, with D possibly TRBD2 on 5 matching bases. Trimming took off 6 bases at V and 6 bases at J, with 13 bases between the two ends. The CDR3 contains 13 residues. In germline, CDR1 is SGHVS, CDR2 FNYEAQ. As DNA, the CDR3 is TGTGCCAGCAGTCAGAGGGCTTCGGATACGCAGTATTTT. As protein: CASSQRASDTQYF.

The chain couples TRBV19 to TRBJ1-5; D unclear. Germline V lookup: CDR1 LNHDA, CDR2 SQIVND (reference sequence). This CDR3 spans 15 amino acids. V was shortened by 3 bases and J by 0 bases, with 9 bases between the two germline ends. The CDR3 loop reads CASSMPGYSNQPQHF. The CDR3 coding sequence is TGTGCCAGTAGTATGCCGGGATATAGCAATCAGCCCCAGCATTTT.

This chain uses TRBV7-3 with TRBJ1-1; tentative D call: TRBD1 (6 bases). With 4 bases removed from V and 3 bases from J, the gap between germline ends came to 9 bases. In germline, CDR1 is SGHTA, CDR2 FQGTGA. The CDR3 extends over 13 amino acids. In DNA, the CDR3 is TGTGCCAGCAGCTCGTACAGGGACACTGAAGCTTTCTTT. Its translation is CASSSYRDTEAFF.

The chain employs TRBV2 and TRBJ1-5; D is uncertain. V was cut by 3 bases and J by 6 bases, with 12 bases left in between. This CDR3 region has 14 residues. CDR1 and CDR2 (germline): SNHLY, FYNNEI. The CDR3 here is CASSDGVSGQPQHF. The CDR3 region has the DNA TGTGCCAGCAGTGACGGGGTTTCCGGTCAGCCCCAGCATTTT.

The chain links TRBV15 to TRBJ1-2; the D is unclear. The CDR3 has 18 amino acids. Per the germline V gene, CDR1 is LNHNV and CDR2 is YYDKDF (reference sequence). Trimming left V 4 bases short and J 5 bases short, with 26 bases between. The chain's CDR3 is CATSTHLASSPRNYGYTF. The CDR3 DNA sequence: TGTGCCACCAGCACCCACCTAGCTTCTTCCCCGAGGAATTATGGCTACACCTTC.

This chain links TRBV7-9 with TRBJ2-5; possibly TRBD1 for D (5 bases). CDR3 length: 16 residues. V was pared by 7 bases and J by 7 bases, with 25 bases between. CDR1 SEHNR and CDR2 FQNEAQ come from the germline V gene (reference sequence). The CDR3: CASTSLDQTRRGTQYF. CDR3 nucleotides: TGTGCCAGCACCTCCTTGGACCAGACTCGAAGGGGGACCCAGTACTTC.

This chain uses TRBV29-1 with TRBJ2-7; TRBD2 aligns across 10 bases. CDR1 and CDR2 from the germline V gene are SQVTM and ANQGSEA. Trimming cost V 6 bases and J 4 bases; bases outside gene matches: 3. The CDR3 is 12 residues long. CDR3 protein: CSVLAGRYEQYF. CDR3 DNA: TGCAGCGTACTAGCGGGACGATACGAGCAGTACTTC.

This chain links TRBV4-1 with TRBJ1-1; D unclear. The CDR3 consists of 16 residues. The V end was cut by 1 base, the J end by 2 bases, with 14 bases between. The germline V gene encodes CDR1 MGHRA and CDR2 YSYEKL. The DNA of the CDR3 is TGCGCCAGCAGCCAAGGAACCGGGTTTGGTAACACTGAAGCTTTCTTT. It codes for CASSQGTGFGNTEAFF.

The chain has TRBV6-4 and TRBJ1-6, with 8 bases lining up with TRBD1. After removal of 4 bases from V and 9 bases from J, the junction contained 8 bases not matched to a gene. The CDR3 has 15 amino acids. Germline-derived CDR1 and CDR2 are MRHNA and SNTAGT. CDR3: CASSVTQGDGSPLHF. CDR3 sequence (DNA): TGTGCCAGCAGTGTAACACAGGGGGACGGTTCACCCCTCCACTTT.

CDR3 loop: CASGPGQVLAKNIQYF. The CDR3 region has the DNA TGTGCTAGTGGTCCGGGACAGGTCCTAGCCAAAAACATTCAGTACTTC. This chain joins TRBV12-5 and TRBJ2-4, with 8 bases aligning to TRBD1. Germline V gene sequence: CDR1 LGHNT, CDR2 FRNRAP. The junction had 6 bases not matched to a gene; V was cut back by 5 bases and J by 0 bases. The CDR3 contains 16 residues.

The rearrangement links TRBV3-1 (or the pseudogene TRBV3-2) to TRBJ2-3; 10 bases agree with TRBD2. The ends lost 6 bases at V and 0 bases at J; junction bases unmatched: 3. This CDR3 is built from 15 residues. CDR1 LGHDT and CDR2 YNNKEL come from the germline V gene (reference sequence). The CDR3 loop is CASSLTSGSTDTQYF. The DNA for the CDR3 is TGTGCCAGCAGTTTGACTAGCGGGAGCACAGATACGCAGTATTTT.

The V and J genes are TRBV5-1 and TRBJ2-5; D is uncertain. CDR3 length: 11 amino acids. Germline CDR1 and CDR2: SGHRS and YFSETQ. The V and J ends lost 10 bases and 5 bases respectively, with 12 bases between them. As DNA, the CDR3 is TGCGCCGACGGGTCGGTGGAGACCCAGTACTTC. This sequence encodes CADGSVETQYF. The whole variable domain, filled in from reference TRBV5-1 and TRBJ2-5, reads KAGVTQTPRYLIKTRGQQVTLSCSPISGHRSVSWYQQTPGQGLQFLFEYFSETQRNKGNFPGRFSGRQFSNSRSEMNVSTLELGDSALYLCADGSVETQYFGPGTRLLVL.

This clone came up a few times. The V call is TRBV30, the J call TRBJ1-3; D unclear. The V gene's germline CDR1 is GTSNPN and CDR2 SVGIG (reference sequence). V was trimmed by 5 bases and J by 0 bases, leaving 11 bases between them. This CDR3 has 14 amino acids. CDR3 protein: CAWARTTSGNTIYF. DNA for the CDR3: TGTGCCTGGGCCCGAACAACCTCTGGAAACACCATATATTTT.

This clone was recorded a few times. CDR3 in amino acids: CASSPSSGNTIYF. CDR3 coding DNA: TGCGCCAGCAGCCCGAGCTCTGGAAACACCATATATTTT. J is TRBJ1-3 and V is TRBV5-1, with D uncertain. The germline gives CDR1 SGHRS, CDR2 YFSETQ. CDR3 size: 13 residues. V was shortened by 4 bases and J by 0 bases, with 5 bases between the two germline ends.

This sequence joins TRBV3-1 (or the pseudogene TRBV3-2) and TRBJ2-1, with D unclear. Germline V gene data show CDR1 as LGHDT and CDR2 as YNNKEL (reference sequence). V lost 0 bases to trimming and J lost 4 bases, with 16 bases between them. The CDR3 consists of 17 residues. The CDR3 spells CASSQEVAPLPYNEQFF. In DNA form, the CDR3 reads TGTGCCAGCAGCCAAGAGGTAGCCCCACTACCTTACAATGAGCAGTTCTTC.

The rearrangement uses TRBV9 and TRBJ2-2; 8 bases line up with TRBD2. V was clipped by 3 bases and J by 5 bases; unmatched bases: 9. CDR1 is SGDLS and CDR2 is YYNGEE in the germline V gene. The CDR3 loop spans 16 amino acids. The CDR3 nucleotides are TGTGCCAGCAGCGGAAGCGGGAGTCGGAATACCGGGGAGCTGTTTTTT. Translating gives CASSGSGSRNTGELFF.

The chain is built from TRBV10-2 and TRBJ1-1; D may be TRBD1 (5 bases). This CDR3 region has 13 residues. The V and J ends lost 5 bases and 1 base respectively, with 8 bases between them. Germline lookup yields CDR1 WSHSY and CDR2 SAAADI. The CDR3 region is CASSRDWNTEAFF. DNA for the CDR3: TGCGCCAGCAGTCGGGACTGGAACACTGAAGCTTTCTTT.